This entry is about one T cell receptor (beta chain). Its antigen is undetermined. Trimming pared 2 bases from V and 5 bases from J, leaving 16 bases between. The CDR3 length is 15 residues. Germline loops: CDR1 SGHRS, CDR2 YFSETQ. The table came from immunoSEQ multiplex PCR; TCRdb's copy has only in-frame clones and leaves some out. Counted here are hundreds of thousands of clones, 90% to 97% occurring once; the ten biggest clones make up 0.055% to 0.075%. The data were obtained in a study of shared clonotypes between healthy human individuals. Study-wide results and limits: Of the naive CD4 clonotypes, around 5.2% were shared across several donors.

Sample: naive CD4+ T cells sorted from blood. Subset in this sample: CD45RA+ positively selected. The J gene is TRBJ1-1, the V gene TRBV5-1; D unresolved. The TCR originated in a woman in her thirties in good health. CDR3 DNA sequence: TGCGCCAGCAGCTTCATGGAGGGTGGCAGGACTGAAGCTTTCTTT. As protein: CASSFMEGGRTEAFF.